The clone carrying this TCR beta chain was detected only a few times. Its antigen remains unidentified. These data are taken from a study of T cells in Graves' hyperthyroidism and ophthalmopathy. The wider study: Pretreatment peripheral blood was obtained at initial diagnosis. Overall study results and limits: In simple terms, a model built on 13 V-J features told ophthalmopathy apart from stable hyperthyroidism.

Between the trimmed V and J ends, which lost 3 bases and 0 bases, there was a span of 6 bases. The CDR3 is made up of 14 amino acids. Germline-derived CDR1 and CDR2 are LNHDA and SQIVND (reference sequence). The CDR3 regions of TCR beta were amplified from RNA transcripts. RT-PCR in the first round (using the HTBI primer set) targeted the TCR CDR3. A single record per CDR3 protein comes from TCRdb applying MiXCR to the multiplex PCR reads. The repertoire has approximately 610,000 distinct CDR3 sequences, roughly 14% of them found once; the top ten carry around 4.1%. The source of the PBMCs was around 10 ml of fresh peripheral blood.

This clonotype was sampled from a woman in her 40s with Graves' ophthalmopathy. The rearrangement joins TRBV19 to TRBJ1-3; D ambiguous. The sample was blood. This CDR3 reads CASSIAASGNTIYF. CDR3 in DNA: TGTGCCAGTAGTATCGCGGCCTCTGGAAACACCATATATTTT.